This TCR beta chain was retrieved from a study of CD8+CD57+ T cells in acquired aplastic anemia. Study as a whole: Yields of DNA that came from sorted CD4+ and CD8+ cells averaged 3.2 ug.

Study-wide points: Patients shared some 30 CD8+ CDR3 sequences with controls.

Points on this clonotype: Its cognate antigen is unknown.

Patients chosen for sequencing had CD8+CD57+ cells that had expanded, as shown by flow cytometry. Each patient had severe acquired aplastic anemia. Blood sampling was performed on the patients, and none of them had received therapy by then. V was clipped by 2 bases and J by 3 bases, with 19 bases between them. Germline assignment: CDR1 LNHNV and CDR2 YYDKDF (reference sequence). The CDR3 length is 17 residues. Both TCR beta VDJ combination and CDR3 sequence profiling were carried out. Genomic DNA was the template for this profiling. TCRdb ran MiXCR on the reads and lists one entry per CDR3 protein. The table includes under 250,000 distinct CDR3 sequences, roughly two thirds detected once.

Material: sorted CD4+, CD8+, or CD8+CD57+ T cells (not recorded which) from PBMCs. This chain connects TRBV15 to TRBJ2-5; D is perhaps TRBD2 (6 bases). The TCR originated in a human donor with aplastic anemia. The CDR3: CATSRYAPGLTKETQYF. CDR3 bases: TGTGCCACCAGCAGATACGCCCCGGGACTCACTAAAGAGACCCAGTACTTC.